The T cell receptor (beta chain) under discussion was sequenced for a study of blood T cells in healthy people across ages. Study-level points and caveats: Versus aged donors, long-lived donors had higher diversity and more naive CD4+ cells. Older individuals had lower TCR beta diversity per million T cells (the decline was roughly linear). Investigators viewed diversity estimates from one million T cells as underestimates, the study reported.

A remark on this clonotype: No antigen is known for it.

The CDR3 has 15 residues. A second PCR, run for roughly 7 to 12 cycles, used a sample-barcoded 5' primer plus a J-beta primer mix. MiXCR, run by TCRdb on the 5' RACE reads, gives a single entry per CDR3 protein. The sample has some 1.5 million distinct CDR3 sequences; 40% to 45% are singletons. This rearrangement joins TRBV21-1 to TRBJ2-7; TRBD1 was called by the table and not checked on the DNA. TRBV21-1 is an annotated pseudogene. The sample taken for sequencing was blood. This clonotype was sampled from a woman between 18 and 29 years old in good health. The CDR3 DNA reads as TGTGCCAGCGGACCACAGGGATACTCCTCCTACGAGCAGTACTTC. Translating gives CASGPQGYSSYEQYF.